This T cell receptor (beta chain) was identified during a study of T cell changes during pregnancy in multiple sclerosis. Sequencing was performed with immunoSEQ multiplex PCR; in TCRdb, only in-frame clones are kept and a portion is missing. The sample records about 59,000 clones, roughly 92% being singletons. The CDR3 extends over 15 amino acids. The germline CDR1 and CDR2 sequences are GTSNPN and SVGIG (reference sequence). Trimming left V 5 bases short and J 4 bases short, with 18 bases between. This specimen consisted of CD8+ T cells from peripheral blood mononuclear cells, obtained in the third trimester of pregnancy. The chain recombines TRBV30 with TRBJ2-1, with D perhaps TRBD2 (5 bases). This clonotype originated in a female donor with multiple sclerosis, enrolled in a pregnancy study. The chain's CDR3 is CAWSHAAAIYNEQFF. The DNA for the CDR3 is TGTGCCTGGTCTCATGCAGCGGCGATATACAATGAGCAGTTCTTC.